This TCR beta chain is drawn from a study of beta chain features in type 1 diabetes (dated by TCRdb to the late 2010s). As for the study more broadly: Patients and healthy donors did not differ in mean age, gender distribution, total cell number or subset yield. A total of under 120,000,000 sorted cells were examined across all samples, and RNA yield correlated strongly with the number of cells per subset. The study compared TCRB repertoires of sorted circulating CD4+ T cell subsets between recently diagnosed type 1 diabetes patients and matched healthy donors. Regulatory and stem cell-like memory subsets were obtained from only 8 patients and roughly 8 healthy donors, while naive and central memory subsets were obtained from all 30 or so donors. Broader findings and caveats from the paper: Patients with type 1 diabetes made fewer insertions and deleted more nucleotides at VDJ recombination sites, implying thymic rearrangement abnormalities. Naive, central memory and regulatory TCRB repertoires appeared to be more similar among patients than among healthy donors. HLA sub-analyses involved small numbers of individuals, so any influence of HLA type on TCRB rearrangement remained unresolved. Because cDNA was sequenced instead of genomic DNA, highly expressing activated cells could be over-represented, though the groups showed no difference in activation or CD3 levels. Type 1 diabetes patients showed a moderate but significant shortening of TCRB CDR3 length in all four CD4+ subsets. PCR may preferentially amplify shorter templates, but because patient and control samples were amplified and corrected together, any resulting skew would affect both groups equally.

The High Capacity cDNA Reverse Transcription Kit was used to reverse transcribe all of the isolated RNA, meaning that expressed TCRB transcripts were what got sequenced. Deep immunoSEQ sequencing was applied to naive, central memory and regulatory T cell samples, giving an average of roughly 3.5 million total reads per sample. After sorted cells were lysed in RLT buffer, RNA was extracted with DNase-treated RNeasy Micro or Mini kits, with the choice depending on cell number. Each cell subset was processed on its own to prevent cross-contamination, while patient and healthy donor samples were processed together. The immunoSEQ multiplex PCR was used to amplify TCRB sequences from cDNA, yielding 87-bp fragments that span the CDR3 region. The amplicons were sequenced using the Illumina HiSeq platform. In the original analysis: PCR bias was corrected computationally using synthetic template baselines, and reads within Hamming distance 2 were collapsed, with unmergeable singletons discarded. Reads were aligned against IMGT so that V, D and J genes, CDR3 length and insertions or deletions at six rearrangement sites could be assigned. Within each subset, clonotype counts were normalized to sorted cell number, after which true diversity and Gini coefficients were computed with the tcR R package. Repertoire sharing was quantified using the overlap coefficient calculated on TCRB nucleotide sequences. Out-of-frame TCRB sequences from naive cells were analyzed to stand in for the pre-selection repertoire. The immuneACCESS repertoire file appears here via TCRdb, limited to in-frame rearrangements. These files lack a portion of the clones; in checked studies, under half of the deficit traces to unresolved V genes, and the cause of the others is not known. V, J and clone size are those of that table, while D and trimming were read from the DNA. The table for this sample lists 300,000 to 400,000 clones; roughly 12% of them were counted only once. The ten largest clones take up about 0.015% of the sample.

Its CDR3 holds 15 amino acids, cysteine through phenylalanine. CDR3 DNA is the only sequence kept; it has 45 bases, read in frame from the first base. Here V drops 6 bases and J drops 5 bases, and the junction holds 5 bases not matched to any gene. CDR1 MNHEY and CDR2 SMNVEV are derived from the germline V gene (reference sequence). Each donor gave one peripheral blood draw, averaging approximately 110 mL, which was collected into heparinised tubes. Using a panel that included CD45RO, CCR7, CD25, CD127, CD95 and CD27, naive, central memory, regulatory and stem cell-like memory CD4+ T cells were sorted on a BD FACSAria II. Purity was above 95% for every sorted population. PBMCs were isolated immediately by Lymphoprep density gradient centrifugation and stained directly without culture. To minimize batch effects, samples were stained and sorted in pairs, one healthy donor with one patient per experiment.

In the case of this clone: It lacks a known antigen. Base qualities are missing; no much larger clone stands one base away.

Recombination joined TRBV27 with TRBJ2-5; TRBD2 aligns with 14 central bases. The specimen was naive CD4+ T cells from blood. Reading the label with the study, this specimen's cell subset or site is: true naive CD4+ T cells. The sequence was collected from a woman aged 18-35 years with type 1 diabetes. The DNA sequence reads TGTGCCAGCAGCCGGACTAGCGGGAGGCGGGAGACCCAGTACTTC. Its translation reads: CASSRTSGRRETQYF.